This T cell receptor beta chain was retrieved from a study of cytomegalovirus exposure and HLA in healthy donors. In the case of this clone: Its specificity is not known.

General study points: After further analysis at a later stage, roughly 16,000 TCR beta sequences were associated with HLA alleles at 0.05 false discovery rate. CMV serostatus alone was available as immune exposure information. The study recorded 164 TCR beta chains that were cytomegalovirus-associated. Earlier findings revealed that most TCR beta V segments proved productive either about 90% or about 30% of the time.

PCR was performed using 60 Vbeta and 13 Jbeta primers. Sequencing used immunoSEQ multiplex PCR; TCRdb keeps in-frame clones, though not all of them. The sample lists over 100,000 clones, approximately 87% occurring once. V lost 8 bases and J lost 3, with 7 bases in between. This CDR3 spans 11 amino acids. In germline, CDR1 is MNHNY, CDR2 SVGAGI (reference sequence). The sequenced material came from PBMCs. The sequence came from a woman in her thirties in good health and CMV-seronegative. V is TRBV6-6 and J is TRBJ1-1; D is uncertain. The CDR3, as DNA: TGTGCCAGCGTAGCGGACACTGAAGCTTTCTTT. Its protein product is CASVADTEAFF.